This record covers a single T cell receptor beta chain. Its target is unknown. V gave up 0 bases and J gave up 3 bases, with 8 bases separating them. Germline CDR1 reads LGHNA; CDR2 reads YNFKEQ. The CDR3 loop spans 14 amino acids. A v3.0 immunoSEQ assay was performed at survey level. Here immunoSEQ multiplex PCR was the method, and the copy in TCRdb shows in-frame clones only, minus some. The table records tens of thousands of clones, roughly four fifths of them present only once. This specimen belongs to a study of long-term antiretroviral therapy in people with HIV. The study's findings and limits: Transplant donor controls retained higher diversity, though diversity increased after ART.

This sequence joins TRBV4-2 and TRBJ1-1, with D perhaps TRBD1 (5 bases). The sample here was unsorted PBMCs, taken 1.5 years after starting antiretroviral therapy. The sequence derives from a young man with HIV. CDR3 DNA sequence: TGTGCCAGCAGCCAAGACCAGGGCGACACTGAAGCTTTCTTT. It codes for CASSQDQGDTEAFF.